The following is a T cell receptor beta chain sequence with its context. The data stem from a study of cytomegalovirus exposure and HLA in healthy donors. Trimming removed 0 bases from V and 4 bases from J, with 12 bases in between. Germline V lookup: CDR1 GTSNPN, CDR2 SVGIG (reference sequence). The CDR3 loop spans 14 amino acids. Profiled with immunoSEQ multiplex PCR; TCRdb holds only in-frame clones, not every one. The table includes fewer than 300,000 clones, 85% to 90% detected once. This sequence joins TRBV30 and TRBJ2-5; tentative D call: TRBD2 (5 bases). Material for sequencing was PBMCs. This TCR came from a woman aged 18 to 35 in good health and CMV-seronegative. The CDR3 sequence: CAWSVIRGGETQYF. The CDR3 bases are TGTGCCTGGAGTGTAATCCGGGGTGGAGAGACCCAGTACTTC.